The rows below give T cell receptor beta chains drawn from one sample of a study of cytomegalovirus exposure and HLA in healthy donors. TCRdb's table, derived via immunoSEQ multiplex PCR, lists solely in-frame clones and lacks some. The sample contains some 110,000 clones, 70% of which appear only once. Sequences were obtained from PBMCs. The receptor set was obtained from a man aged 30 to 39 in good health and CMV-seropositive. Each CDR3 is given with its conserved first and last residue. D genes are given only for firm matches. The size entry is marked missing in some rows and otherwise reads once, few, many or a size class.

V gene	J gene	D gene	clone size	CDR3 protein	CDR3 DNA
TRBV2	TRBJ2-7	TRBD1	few	CASSAGQGREQYF	TGTGCCAGCAGTGCCGGACAGGGACGGGAGCAGTACTTC
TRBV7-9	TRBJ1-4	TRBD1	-	CASSPRTGINEKLFF	TGTGCCAGCAGCCCGCGGACAGGGATAAATGAAAAACTGTTTTTT
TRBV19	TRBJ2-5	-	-	CASSWAAQETQYF	TGTGCCAGTAGTTGGGCTGCACAAGAGACCCAGTACTTC
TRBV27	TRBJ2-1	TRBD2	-	CASSFTSGSGNEQFF	TGTGCCAGCAGTTTTACTAGCGGGAGTGGAAATGAGCAGTTCTTC
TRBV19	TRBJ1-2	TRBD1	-	CASRLGTGLSYGYTF	TGTGCCAGTAGGCTAGGGACAGGGCTTAGCTATGGCTACACCTTC
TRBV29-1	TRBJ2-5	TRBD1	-	CSVEDSWDSIEETQYF	TGCAGCGTTGAAGATTCGTGGGACAGTATTGAAGAGACCCAGTACTTC
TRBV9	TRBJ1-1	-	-	CASSVEVYGGTNTEAFF	TGTGCCAGCAGCGTAGAAGTTTACGGGGGGACGAACACTGAAGCTTTCTTT
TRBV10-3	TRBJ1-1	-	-	CAISGLTLGSGNTEAFF	TGTGCCATCAGTGGCTTAACGCTGGGCAGTGGGAACACTGAAGCTTTCTTT
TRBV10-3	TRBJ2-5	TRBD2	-	CATATSGGLETQYF	TGTGCCACTGCGACTAGCGGGGGGTTAGAGACCCAGTACTTC
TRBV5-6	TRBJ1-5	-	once	CASSMGPGSNQPQHF	TGTGCCAGCAGTATGGGGCCCGGTAGCAATCAGCCCCAGCATTTT
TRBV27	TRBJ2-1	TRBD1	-	CASSTPWFGRDRGTNEQFF	TGTGCCAGCAGTACACCATGGTTCGGTAGGGACAGGGGGACCAATGAGCAGTTCTTC
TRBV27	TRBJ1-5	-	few	CASSPGGQPQHF	TGTGCCAGCTCTCCGGGGGGCCAGCCCCAGCATTTT
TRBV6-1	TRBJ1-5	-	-	CASSTTDSFKAQHF	TGTGCCAGCAGTACCACGGACAGTTTCAAAGCCCAGCATTTT
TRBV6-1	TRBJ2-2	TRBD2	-	CASRSSGGAGGELFF	TGTGCCAGCAGATCTAGCGGGGGGGCCGGCGGGGAGCTGTTTTTT
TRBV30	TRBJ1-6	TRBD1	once	CAPMDRENNSPLHF	TGTGCCCCTATGGACAGGGAAAATAATTCACCCCTCCACTTT
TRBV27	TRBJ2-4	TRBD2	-	CASSFSGRNIQYF	TGTGCCAGCAGTTTTAGCGGGAGAAACATTCAGTACTTC
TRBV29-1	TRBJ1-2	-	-	CSVADRTYGYTF	TGCAGCGTTGCCGACAGAACCTATGGCTACACCTTC
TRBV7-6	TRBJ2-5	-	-	CASSSRDTETQYF	TGTGCCAGCAGCTCCCGGGACACAGAGACCCAGTACTTC
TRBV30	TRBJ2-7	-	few	CAWRSWGRGSSYEQYF	TGTGCCTGGAGGAGTTGGGGGCGCGGAAGCTCCTACGAGCAGTACTTC
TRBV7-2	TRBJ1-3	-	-	CASSLEAQGSSGNTIYF	TGTGCCAGCAGCTTAGAGGCGCAGGGGTCCTCTGGAAACACCATATATTTT
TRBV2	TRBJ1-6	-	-	CAIRQVVGSPLHF	TGTGCCATCCGACAGGTGGTAGGTTCACCCCTCCACTTT
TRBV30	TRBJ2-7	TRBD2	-	CAWSLRRGEDEQYF	TGTGCCTGGAGTCTTCGTCGGGGGGAGGACGAGCAGTACTTC
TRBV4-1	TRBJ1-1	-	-	CASSQETGISLIMNTEAFF	TGCGCCAGCAGCCAAGAAACGGGTATTAGCCTAATCATGAACACTGAAGCTTTCTTT
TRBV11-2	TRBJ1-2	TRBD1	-	CASSSDRVGGYTF	TGTGCCAGCAGCTCCGACAGGGTGGGTGGCTACACCTTC
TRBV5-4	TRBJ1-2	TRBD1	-	CASSPLGTATVNYGYTF	TGTGCCAGCAGCCCTCTAGGGACAGCCACAGTTAACTATGGCTACACCTTC
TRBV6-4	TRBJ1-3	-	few	CATTGKAGNTIYF	TGTGCCACCACAGGGAAGGCTGGAAACACCATATATTTT